Presented here are 9 T cell receptor beta chains from one specimen sequenced in a study of blood T cell repertoires in COVID-19. Measured with immunoSEQ multiplex PCR; TCRdb has only the in-frame clones, and not every one. The data show approximately 170,000 clones, roughly 88% seen once. Input material: peripheral blood. The receptors were gathered from a man younger than 35 with COVID-19, enrolled during active disease.

This chain connects TRBV28 to TRBJ2-5; 10 bases agree with TRBD2. V shed 7 bases and J 4 bases; nucleotides not matched to a gene: 12. Germline-derived CDR1 and CDR2 are MDHEN and SYDVKM. The CDR3 extends over 16 amino acids. CDR3 DNA: TGTGCCAGCACCCCCATCGGAAGACTAGCGGGAGAGACCCAGTACTTC. Its protein is CASTPIGRLAGETQYF.

V usage is TRBV6-5 and J usage is TRBJ1-1, with 9 bases matching TRBD1. Trimming took 6 bases from V and 1 from J; bases not matched to a gene: 6. Germline V CDR1 and CDR2: MNHEY, SVGAGI. This CDR3 comprises 15 residues. This chain's CDR3 is CASRLPGQGNTEAFF. The CDR3 bases are TGTGCCAGCAGACTTCCGGGACAGGGGAACACTGAAGCTTTCTTT.

V is TRBV19 and J is TRBJ1-5; D is unresolved. V was shortened by 2 bases and J by 5 bases, with 4 bases between the two germline ends. This CDR3 is 12 amino acids long. Germline V gene lookup returns CDR1 LNHDA and CDR2 SQIVND (reference sequence). CDR3 loop: CASSIRDQPQHF. CDR3 coding DNA: TGTGCCAGTAGTATACGGGATCAGCCCCAGCATTTT.

The V gene is TRBV5-1, the J gene TRBJ1-3, with 11 bases fitting TRBD1. Germline CDR1 is SGHRS and CDR2 is YFSETQ. CDR3 size: 16 residues. J lost 3 bases, V lost 4 bases, and 6 bases had no gene match. The CDR3 nucleotides read TGCGCCAGCAGCCCCGGGGACAGGGGGTTTGGAAACACCATATATTTT. Translation gives CASSPGDRGFGNTIYF. The whole variable domain, remainder taken from reference TRBV5-1 and TRBJ1-3, is KAGVTQTPRYLIKTRGQQVTLSCSPISGHRSVSWYQQTPGQGLQFLFEYFSETQRNKGNFPGRFSGRQFSNSRSEMNVSTLELGDSALYLCASSPGDRGFGNTIYFGEGSWLTVV.

The J gene is TRBJ2-5, the V gene TRBV9; 9 positions match TRBD1. Trimming removed 4 bases from V and 1 base from J; junction bases left unmatched: 11. The V gene's germline CDR1 is SGDLS and CDR2 YYNGEE. The CDR3 runs 17 residues. Here the CDR3 reads CASSPRGDRVSQETQYF. The DNA for the CDR3 is TGTGCCAGCAGCCCCCGAGGGGACAGGGTTTCCCAAGAGACCCAGTACTTC. The whole variable domain, remainder taken from reference TRBV9 and TRBJ2-5, is DSGVTQTPKHLITATGQRVTLRCSPRSGDLSVYWYQQSLDQGLQFLIQYYNGEERAKGNILERFSAQQFPDLHSELNLSSLELGDSALYFCASSPRGDRVSQETQYFGPGTRLLVL.

The chain is built from TRBV6-5 and TRBJ2-1, with 7 nucleotides matching TRBD1. The CDR3 covers 14 residues. Germline CDR1 MNHEY, CDR2 SVGAGI. V lost 11 bases and J lost 2; bases outside the gene matches: 9. CDR3: CAGTRDRPYNEQFF. The CDR3 DNA is TGTGCCGGAACCCGGGACAGACCCTACAATGAGCAGTTCTTC.

The gene calls are TRBV6-5 and TRBJ1-5; 7 bases fit TRBD1. Unmatched junction bases numbered 7, after V lost 6 bases and J lost 5 bases. The CDR3 totals 14 residues. Germline lookup yields CDR1 MNHEY and CDR2 SVGAGI. The chain's CDR3 is CASRKDRDDQPQHF. In DNA form, the CDR3 reads TGTGCCAGCAGGAAAGACAGGGACGATCAGCCCCAGCATTTT.

As to this clone: The same CDR3 can be traced to other DNA sequences in this sample. The chain links TRBV9 to TRBJ2-1; no clear D. The CDR3 length is 14 residues. The germline gives CDR1 SGDLS, CDR2 YYNGEE. The ends were cut back, 0 bases at V and 3 bases at J, with 7 bases in the middle. In DNA, the CDR3 is TGTGCCAGCAGCGTAGGCCCAGGCTACAATGAGCAGTTCTTC. Translation: CASSVGPGYNEQFF.

A few counts support this clone. The chain uses TRBV4-3 and TRBJ2-1; no definite D call. The CDR3 is 16 amino acids. V was clipped by 3 bases and J by 0 bases, with 12 bases between them. Germline CDR1 is LGHNA and CDR2 is YSLEER. CDR3 sequence: CASSQRSVSSYNEQFF. The CDR3 DNA follows: TGCGCCAGCAGCCAGCGAAGCGTAAGCTCCTACAATGAGCAGTTCTTC.